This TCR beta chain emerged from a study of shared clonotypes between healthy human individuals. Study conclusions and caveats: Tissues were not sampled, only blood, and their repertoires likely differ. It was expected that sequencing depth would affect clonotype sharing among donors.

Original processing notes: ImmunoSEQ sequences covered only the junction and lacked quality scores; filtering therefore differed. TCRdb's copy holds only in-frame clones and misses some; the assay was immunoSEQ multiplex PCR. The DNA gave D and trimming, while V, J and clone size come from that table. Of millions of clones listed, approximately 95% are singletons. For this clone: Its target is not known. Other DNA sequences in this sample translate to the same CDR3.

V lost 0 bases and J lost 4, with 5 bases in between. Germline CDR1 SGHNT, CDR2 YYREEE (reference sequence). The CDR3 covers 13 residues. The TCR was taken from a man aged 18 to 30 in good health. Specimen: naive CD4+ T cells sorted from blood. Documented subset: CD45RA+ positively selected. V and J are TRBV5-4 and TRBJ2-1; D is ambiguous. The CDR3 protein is CASSLDSYNEQFF. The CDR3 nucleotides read TGTGCCAGCAGCTTGGACAGTTACAATGAGCAGTTCTTC.